The 25 T cell receptor beta chains in this list originate from one sample, sequenced in a study of blood T cells in healthy people across ages. A J-beta primer mix and a sample-barcoded 5' primer were used in a second PCR of about 7 to 12 cycles. Via MiXCR, TCRdb re-called the 5' RACE reads, giving one row per CDR3 protein. This sample has roughly 1,800,000 distinct CDR3 sequences, with around half found just once. The sequenced sample was blood. These receptors all come from a woman in her forties in good health.

The V call is TRBV5-6, the J call TRBJ2-1; D is perhaps TRBD1 (5 bases). The CDR3 has 13 amino acids. Trimming took 5 bases from V and 5 from J, leaving 11 bases between them. In germline, CDR1 is SGHDT, CDR2 YYEEEE. The CDR3 DNA sequence: TGTGCCAGCAGGAGCAACAGGAACAATGAGCAGTTCTTC. This gives the protein CASRSNRNNEQFF. The complete variable domain, with remaining parts taken from reference TRBV5-6 and TRBJ2-1, reads DAGVTQSPTHLIKTRGQQVTLRCSPKSGHDTVSWYQQALGQGPQFIFQYYEEEERQRGNFPDRFSGHQFPNYSSELNVNALLLGDSALYLCASRSNRNNEQFFGPGTRLTVL.

V and J are TRBV14 and TRBJ2-7; D is undetermined. The ends were cut back, 1 base at V and 11 bases at J, with 3 bases in the middle. The CDR3 totals 9 residues. The V gene's germline CDR1 is SGHDN and CDR2 FVKESK. This CDR3 reads CASSQAKYF. The CDR3 nucleotides read TGTGCCAGCAGCCAAGCAAAGTACTTC.

The chain carries TRBV6-5 and TRBJ2-3; D gene ambiguous. With 2 bases removed from V and 3 bases from J, the gap between germline ends came to 6 bases. This CDR3 spans 13 amino acids. Germline CDR1 and CDR2: MNHEY and SVGAGI. In nucleotides, the CDR3 is TGTGCCAGCAGTTACGCCAGGACAGATACGCAGTATTTT. Its translation is CASSYARTDTQYF.

The chain uses TRBV27 and TRBJ2-3; D unresolved. V was shortened by 2 bases and J by 0 bases, with 12 bases between the two germline ends. The germline CDR1 and CDR2 sequences are MNHEY and SMNVEV (reference sequence). CDR3 size: 16 residues. CDR3 sequence (DNA): TGTGCCAGCAGTTTAGCTGGCGTCACTAGCACAGATACGCAGTATTTT. This translates into CASSLAGVTSTDTQYF.

This clonotype was seen just once. The V call is TRBV2, the J call TRBJ2-3; tentative D call: TRBD1 (6 bases). This CDR3 comprises 17 residues. The ends were cut back, 9 bases at V and 0 bases at J, with 22 bases in the middle. Germline V lookup: CDR1 SNHLY, CDR2 FYNNEI. The CDR3 nucleotides are TGTGCCAGTATTACGCCAGGGGCGGCACACAGCACAGATACGCAGTATTTT. Translation gives CASITPGAAHSTDTQYF.

A few counts support this clonotype. J is TRBJ2-7 and V is TRBV27; D unresolved. V lost 0 bases and J 5 bases, leaving 8 bases between the germline ends. The CDR3 consists of 13 residues. Germline lookup yields CDR1 MNHEY and CDR2 SMNVEV (reference sequence). Written as DNA, the CDR3 is TGTGCCAGCAGTTTATCCGATAGGAACGAGCAGTACTTC. Its protein is CASSLSDRNEQYF.

The V gene is TRBV4-2, the J gene TRBJ1-1, with a weak D call TRBD1 (5 bases). There are 17 residues in the CDR3. Germline loops: CDR1 LGHNA, CDR2 YNFKEQ. The V gene lost 0 bases and the J gene lost 8 bases, with 22 bases spanning the gap. CDR3 coding DNA: TGTGCCAGCAGCCAAGACCCCCGGGGCTTAGGAGTGTCGGAAGCTTTCTTT. Translated: CASSQDPRGLGVSEAFF.

This clonotype turned up a few times. The rearrangement uses TRBV25-1 and TRBJ2-6; a possible D gene is TRBD1 (6 bases). Per the germline V gene, CDR1 is MGHDK and CDR2 is SYGVNS. CDR3 size: 14 residues. Trimming shortened V by 6 bases and J by 2 bases, and 8 bases separated the two germline ends. The CDR3 DNA follows: TGTGCCAGCAGGGACAGTGCTGGGGCCAACGTCCTGACTTTC. Its translation: CASRDSAGANVLTF.

This chain connects TRBV20-1 to TRBJ2-5, with TRBD1 matching 9 bases. V trimming: 4 bases; J trimming: 5 bases; junction bases outside the gene matches: 11. Germline loops: CDR1 DFQATT, CDR2 SNEGSKA (reference sequence). This CDR3 has 15 residues. The CDR3 DNA follows: TGCAGTGCTACCCGAGACAGGGGGGTGGCGGAGACCCAGTACTTC. This sequence encodes CSATRDRGVAETQYF.

The chain joins TRBV5-1 to TRBJ2-3; tentative D call: TRBD1 (6 bases). Germline lookup yields CDR1 SGHRS and CDR2 YFSETQ. V lost 4 bases, J lost 3 bases, and 15 bases lay in between. The CDR3 consists of 15 residues. DNA for the CDR3: TGCGCCAGCAGCCATTCAGGGGTTGGAACAGATACGCAGTATTTT. This translates into CASSHSGVGTDTQYF.

The genes are TRBV5-1 and TRBJ1-2, with 8 bases fitting TRBD1. The germline gives CDR1 SGHRS, CDR2 YFSETQ. The CDR3 has 16 amino acids. Trimming cost V 0 bases and J 8 bases; bases outside gene matches: 12. The CDR3 here is CASSLGSRTGRGGYTF. For the CDR3, the DNA is TGCGCCAGCAGCTTGGGGTCCCGGACAGGGAGAGGAGGCTACACCTTC.

A note on this clonotype: The junction departs from the called germline gene at one end, perhaps through a read error. The chain carries TRBV7-7 and TRBJ2-5; D call uncertain. Germline V gives CDR1 SSHAT, CDR2 FNYEAQ (reference sequence). The CDR3 covers 15 residues. The CDR3 reads CASSLSPTSQETQYF. In DNA, the CDR3 is TGTGCTAGCAGCTTATCCCCCACTTCGCAAGAGACCCAGTACTTC.

The chain carries TRBV10-3 and TRBJ2-3; D gene unclear. V shed 0 bases and J shed 2 bases, with 12 bases lying between them. Germline V gene sequence: CDR1 ENHRY, CDR2 SYGVKD. This CDR3 has 16 residues. Here the CDR3 DNA reads TGTGCCATCAGTGAGTCGATTGGCAGACACACAGATACGCAGTATTTT. Residues: CAISESIGRHTDTQYF.

Only a few counts were recorded for this clonotype. The chain carries TRBV29-1 and TRBJ1-2; 11 bases are shared with TRBD1. This CDR3 region has 13 residues. Trimming cost V 6 bases and J 5 bases; bases outside gene matches: 5. Germline V gene lookup returns CDR1 SQVTM and CDR2 ANQGSEA. The CDR3 DNA reads TGCAGCGTCGGGACAGGGGGAAAGTATGGCTACACCTTC. Encoded protein: CSVGTGGKYGYTF.

This clonotype was picked up a small number of times. The CDR3 DNA is TGTGCCAGCAGCTTAAATACGGGGGCCTCCTACGAGCAGTACTTC. Translated, it gives CASSLNTGASYEQYF. The chain couples TRBV7-2 to TRBJ2-7; D may correspond to TRBD1 or TRBD2 (6 bases each). Germline V gives CDR1 SGHTA, CDR2 FQGNSA. CDR3 length equals 15 residues. Trimming pared 2 bases from V and 0 bases from J, leaving 11 bases between.

This clonotype was detected only once. The chain is built from TRBV6-6 and TRBJ1-2; the match to TRBD1 covers 9 bases. The J segment lost 4 bases and the V segment lost 0 bases, leaving 9 bases of the junction unmatched. Germline assignment: CDR1 MNHNY and CDR2 SVGAGI (reference sequence). The CDR3 loop spans 17 amino acids. The DNA for the CDR3 is TGTGCCAGCAGTTACTCCCGGGACAGGGCCTCCTTCTATGGCTACACCTTC. The encoded protein is CASSYSRDRASFYGYTF.

This chain joins TRBV29-1 and TRBJ2-6; unclear D gene. The V gene lost 6 bases and the J gene lost 0 bases, with 12 bases spanning the gap. CDR1 SQVTM and CDR2 ANQGSEA come from the germline V gene. The CDR3 is 15 residues long. The CDR3 sequence: CSVLSPRSGANVLTF. DNA for the CDR3: TGCAGCGTCCTAAGTCCCCGCTCTGGGGCCAACGTCCTGACTTTC. Drawing the rest from reference TRBV29-1 and TRBJ2-6, the complete variable domain is SAVISQKPSRDICQRGTSLTIQCQVDSQVTMMFWYRQQPGQSLTLIATANQGSEATYESGFVIDKFPISRPNLTFSTLTVSNMSPEDSSIYLCSVLSPRSGANVLTFGAGSRLTVL.

This clonotype was counted between two and nine times. V and J are TRBV7-9 and TRBJ2-3, with D possibly TRBD1 on 6 matching bases. V lost 6 bases, J lost 4 bases, and 23 bases lay in between. This CDR3 spans 17 amino acids. Germline V lookup: CDR1 SEHNR, CDR2 FQNEAQ (reference sequence). In DNA, the CDR3 is TGTGCCAGCAGAGACGTCTCGGGACAAAGCCTTGCAGATACGCAGTATTTT. Residues: CASRDVSGQSLADTQYF.

The V gene is TRBV5-1, the J gene TRBJ2-1, with D possibly TRBD1 on 6 matching bases. The CDR3 has 15 residues. The V end lost 9 bases, the J end lost 8 bases, and 24 bases lay between the germline ends. From germline, CDR1 is SGHRS and CDR2 YFSETQ. This chain's CDR3 is CATRLSTVKGDEQFF. The CDR3 nucleotides are TGCGCCACCAGGCTATCCACGGTCAAGGGGGATGAGCAGTTCTTC. The full variable domain, with the rest looked up from reference TRBV5-1 and TRBJ2-1, is KAGVTQTPRYLIKTRGQQVTLSCSPISGHRSVSWYQQTPGQGLQFLFEYFSETQRNKGNFPGRFSGRQFSNSRSEMNVSTLELGDSALYLCATRLSTVKGDEQFFGPGTRLTVL.

This clonotype has just a few counts. The chain carries TRBV20-1 and TRBJ2-5; maybe TRBD1 (6 bases). V dropped 0 bases and J dropped 0 bases, with 17 bases sitting between them. The CDR3 is 17 residues long. Per the germline V gene, CDR1 is DFQATT and CDR2 is SNEGSKA (reference sequence). CDR3 amino acids: CSARDKARGLYQETQYF. The CDR3 nucleotides are TGCAGTGCTAGAGATAAAGCCAGGGGCCTATACCAAGAGACCCAGTACTTC.

Points on this clonotype: The junction departs from germline at one end; a sequencing error may be responsible. J is TRBJ2-7 and V is TRBV6-2 or TRBV6-3; D unclear. Germline V CDR1 and CDR2: MNHEY, SVGEGT. The CDR3 spans 13 residues. The CDR3 nucleotides are TGTGCCAGCTGCGGCAAGTATTCCTGCGAGCAGTACTTC. Translating it yields CASCGKYSCEQYF.

As regards this clonotype: Just one base apart from a much larger clone, this may be a read error. The V gene is TRBV5-4, the J gene TRBJ2-1; 10 positions agree with TRBD2. J lost 2 bases, V lost 4 bases, and 3 bases had no gene match. CDR3 length: 15 residues. Germline CDR1 is SGHNT and CDR2 is YYREEE (reference sequence). The CDR3 nucleotides are TGTGCCAGCAGCGTTACTAGCGGGGCCTACAATGAGCAGTTCTTC. Protein product: CASSVTSGAYNEQFF. Using reference TRBV5-4 and TRBJ2-1 for the parts outside the CDR3, the full variable domain is ETGVTQSPTHLIKTRGQQVTLRCSSQSGHNTVSWYQQALGQGPQFIFQYYREEENGRGNFPPRFSGLQFPNYSSELNVNALELDDSALYLCASSVTSGAYNEQFFGPGTRLTVL.

V gene TRBV28 combines with J gene TRBJ2-4; 8 bases line up with TRBD1. The germline CDR1 and CDR2 sequences are MDHEN and SYDVKM. Losses at the gene ends were 4 bases for V and 0 bases for J; bases not matched to a gene: 2. The CDR3 consists of 15 residues. Here the CDR3 DNA reads TGTGCCAGCAGTTGGACAGGGAAAGCCAAAAACATTCAGTACTTC. Its translation is CASSWTGKAKNIQYF.

This chain uses TRBV20-1 with TRBJ2-3, with TRBD2 matching 8 bases. Looked up from germline, CDR1 is DFQATT and CDR2 is SNEGSKA (reference sequence). J gave up 5 bases and V 2 bases, and 3 bases lay outside the gene matches. The CDR3 is 13 amino acids. CDR3 sequence reads: CSARRGGIDTQYF. CDR3 coding DNA: TGCAGTGCTAGACGGGGGGGCATAGATACGCAGTATTTT.

This clonotype was seen many times. This rearrangement joins TRBV3-1 to TRBJ2-5, with TRBD1 matching 8 bases. CDR1 LGHDT and CDR2 YNNKEL come from the germline V gene (reference sequence). The CDR3 sequence is 15 residues long. The V and J ends lost 1 base and 5 bases, in that order; junction bases with no gene match: 6. The chain's CDR3 is CASSQGQGLGETQYF. The CDR3 DNA is TGTGCCAGCAGCCAAGGACAGGGGTTGGGGGAGACCCAGTACTTC.